This T cell receptor (beta chain) was sequenced for a study of T cell responses to AZD1222 COVID-19 vaccine. General study results and limits: A rise in Spike-specific TCR breadth and depth followed two AZD1222 doses. It was only six AZD1222 recipients who were seropositive at baseline.

V gave up 2 bases and J gave up 4 bases; unmatched junction bases: 10. This CDR3 is built from 16 residues. The germline gives CDR1 SEHNR, CDR2 FQNEAQ (reference sequence). The repertoire was sequenced with immunoSEQ multiplex PCR; TCRdb's copy has only in-frame clones and lacks some. The sample lists over 130,000 clones; approximately 90% were seen once. As to this clone: Its antigen is unknown.

The receptor was derived from an adult in good health. The source material was peripheral blood, sampled on day 0 of AZD1222 vaccination. The rearrangement uses TRBV7-9 and TRBJ1-2; TRBD1 matches at 7 bases. CDR3 nucleotides: TGTGCCAGCAGCTTACCCGACAGGGCCAGATCCTATGGCTACACCTTC. Translation: CASSLPDRARSYGYTF.